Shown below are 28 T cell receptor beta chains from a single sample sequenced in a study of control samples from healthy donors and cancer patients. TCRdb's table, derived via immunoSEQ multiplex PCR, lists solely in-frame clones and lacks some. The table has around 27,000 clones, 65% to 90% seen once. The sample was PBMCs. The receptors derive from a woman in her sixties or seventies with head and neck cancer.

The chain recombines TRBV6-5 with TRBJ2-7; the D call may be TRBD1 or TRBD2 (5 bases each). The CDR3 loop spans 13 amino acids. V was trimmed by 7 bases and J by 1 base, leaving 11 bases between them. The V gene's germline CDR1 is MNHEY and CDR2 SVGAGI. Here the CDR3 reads CASIKEGSYEQYF. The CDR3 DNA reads TGTGCCAGCATCAAAGAGGGGTCCTACGAGCAGTACTTC.

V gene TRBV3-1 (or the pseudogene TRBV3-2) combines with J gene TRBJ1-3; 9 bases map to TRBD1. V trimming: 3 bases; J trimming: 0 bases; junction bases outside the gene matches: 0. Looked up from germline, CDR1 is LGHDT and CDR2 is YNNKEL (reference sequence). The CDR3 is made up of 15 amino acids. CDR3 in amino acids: CASSQTGGSGNTIYF. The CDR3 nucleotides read TGTGCCAGCAGCCAGACAGGGGGCTCTGGAAACACCATATATTTT.

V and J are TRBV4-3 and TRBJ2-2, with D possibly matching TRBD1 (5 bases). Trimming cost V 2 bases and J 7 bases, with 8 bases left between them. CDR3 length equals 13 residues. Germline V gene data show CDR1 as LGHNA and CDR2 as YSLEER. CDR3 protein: CASSQRQNGELFF. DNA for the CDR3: TGCGCCAGCAGCCAACGACAGAACGGGGAGCTGTTTTTT.

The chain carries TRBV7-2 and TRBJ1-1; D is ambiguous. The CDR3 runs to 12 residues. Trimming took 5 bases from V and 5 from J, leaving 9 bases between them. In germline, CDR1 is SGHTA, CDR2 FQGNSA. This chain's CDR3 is CASSNVLTEAFF. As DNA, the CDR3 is TGTGCCAGCAGCAATGTTCTGACTGAAGCTTTCTTT.

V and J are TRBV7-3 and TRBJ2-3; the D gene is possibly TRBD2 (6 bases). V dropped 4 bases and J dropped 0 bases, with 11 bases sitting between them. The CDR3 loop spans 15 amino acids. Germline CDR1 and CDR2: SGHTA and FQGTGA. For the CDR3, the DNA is TGTGCCAGCAGCTCGCCCGGGGGTAGCACAGATACGCAGTATTTT. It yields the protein CASSSPGGSTDTQYF.

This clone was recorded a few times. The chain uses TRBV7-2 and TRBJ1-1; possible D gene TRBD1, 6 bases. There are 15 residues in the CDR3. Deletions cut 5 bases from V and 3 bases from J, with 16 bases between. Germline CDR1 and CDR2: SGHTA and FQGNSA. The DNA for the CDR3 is TGTGCCAGCAGCCGGGACACCTGGGGTGACACTGAAGCTTTCTTT. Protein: CASSRDTWGDTEAFF.

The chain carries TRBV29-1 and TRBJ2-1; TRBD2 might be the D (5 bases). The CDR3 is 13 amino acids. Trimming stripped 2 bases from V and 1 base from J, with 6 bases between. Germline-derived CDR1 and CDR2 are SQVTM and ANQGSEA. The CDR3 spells CSVERGSYNEQFF. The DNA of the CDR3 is TGCAGCGTTGAACGGGGTTCCTACAATGAGCAGTTCTTC.

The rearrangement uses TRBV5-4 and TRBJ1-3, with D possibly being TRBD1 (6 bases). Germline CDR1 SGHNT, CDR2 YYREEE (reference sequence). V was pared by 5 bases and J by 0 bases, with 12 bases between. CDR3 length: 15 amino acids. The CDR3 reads CASSPGTNSGNTIYF. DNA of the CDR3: TGTGCCAGCAGTCCTGGGACAAACTCTGGAAACACCATATATTTT. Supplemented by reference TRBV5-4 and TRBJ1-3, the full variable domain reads ETGVTQSPTHLIKTRGQQVTLRCSSQSGHNTVSWYQQALGQGPQFIFQYYREEENGRGNFPPRFSGLQFPNYSSELNVNALELDDSALYLCASSPGTNSGNTIYFGEGSWLTVV.

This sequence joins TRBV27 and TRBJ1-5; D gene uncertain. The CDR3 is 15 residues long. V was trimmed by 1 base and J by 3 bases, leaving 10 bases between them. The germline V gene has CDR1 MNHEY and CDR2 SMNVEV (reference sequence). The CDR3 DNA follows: TGTGCCAGCAGTTTATGGGCTGCTTCCAATCAGCCCCAGCATTTT. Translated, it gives CASSLWAASNQPQHF.

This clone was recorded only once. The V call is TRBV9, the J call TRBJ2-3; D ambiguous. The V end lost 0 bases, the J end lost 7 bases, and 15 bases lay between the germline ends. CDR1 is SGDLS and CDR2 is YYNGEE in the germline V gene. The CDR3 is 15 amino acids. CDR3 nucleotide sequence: TGTGCCAGCAGCGTAGAAGGCTCCCTCCTCAATACGCAGTATTTT. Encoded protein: CASSVEGSLLNTQYF.

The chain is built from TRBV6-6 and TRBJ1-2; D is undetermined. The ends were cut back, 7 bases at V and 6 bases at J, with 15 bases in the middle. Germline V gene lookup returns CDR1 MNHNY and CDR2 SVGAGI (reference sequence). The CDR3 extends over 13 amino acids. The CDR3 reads CASISGVSDGYTF. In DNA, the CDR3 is TGTGCCAGCATTTCGGGCGTTTCGGATGGCTACACCTTC.

CDR3 DNA sequence: TGTGCCAGCCAGGGTCAGCCCCAGCATTTT. Protein product: CASQGQPQHF. The V gene is TRBV7-9, the J gene TRBJ1-5; tentative D call: TRBD1 (5 bases). The CDR3 consists of 10 residues. V was shortened by 8 bases and J by 6 bases, with 5 bases between the two germline ends. Per the germline V gene, CDR1 is SEHNR and CDR2 is FQNEAQ (reference sequence).

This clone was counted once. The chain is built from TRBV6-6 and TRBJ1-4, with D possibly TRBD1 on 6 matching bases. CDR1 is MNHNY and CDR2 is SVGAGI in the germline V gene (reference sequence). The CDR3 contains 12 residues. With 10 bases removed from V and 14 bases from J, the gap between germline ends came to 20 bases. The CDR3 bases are TGTGCCACCGAAACCGGGACAAGGAATCTGTTTTTT. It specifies CATETGTRNLFF.

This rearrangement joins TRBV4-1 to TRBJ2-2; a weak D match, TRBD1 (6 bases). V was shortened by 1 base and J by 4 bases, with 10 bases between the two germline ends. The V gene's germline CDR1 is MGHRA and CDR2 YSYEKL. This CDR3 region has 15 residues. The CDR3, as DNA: TGCGCCAGCAGCCAAGGGACAGCCAGCACCGGGGAGCTGTTTTTT. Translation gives CASSQGTASTGELFF.

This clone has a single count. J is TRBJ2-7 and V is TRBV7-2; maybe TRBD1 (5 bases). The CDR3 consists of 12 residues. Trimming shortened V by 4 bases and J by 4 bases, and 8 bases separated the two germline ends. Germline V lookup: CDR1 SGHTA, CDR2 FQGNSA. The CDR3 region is CASSSQGYEQYF. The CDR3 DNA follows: TGTGCCAGCAGCTCCCAGGGATACGAGCAGTACTTC.

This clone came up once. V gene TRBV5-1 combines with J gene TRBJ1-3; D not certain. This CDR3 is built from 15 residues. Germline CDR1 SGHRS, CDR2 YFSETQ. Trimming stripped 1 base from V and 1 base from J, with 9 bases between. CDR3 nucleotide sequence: TGCGCCAGCAGCTTGAATTGGGGTTCTGGAAACACCATATATTTT. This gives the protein CASSLNWGSGNTIYF. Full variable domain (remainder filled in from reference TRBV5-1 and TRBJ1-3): KAGVTQTPRYLIKTRGQQVTLSCSPISGHRSVSWYQQTPGQGLQFLFEYFSETQRNKGNFPGRFSGRQFSNSRSEMNVSTLELGDSALYLCASSLNWGSGNTIYFGEGSWLTVV.

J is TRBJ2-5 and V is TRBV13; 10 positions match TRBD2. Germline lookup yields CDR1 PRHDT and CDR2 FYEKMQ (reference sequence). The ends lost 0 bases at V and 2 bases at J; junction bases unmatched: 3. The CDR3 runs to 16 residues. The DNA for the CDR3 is TGTGCCAGCAGCTTAGGAGCGGGGGGGGGTCAAGAGACCCAGTACTTC. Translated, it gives CASSLGAGGGQETQYF.

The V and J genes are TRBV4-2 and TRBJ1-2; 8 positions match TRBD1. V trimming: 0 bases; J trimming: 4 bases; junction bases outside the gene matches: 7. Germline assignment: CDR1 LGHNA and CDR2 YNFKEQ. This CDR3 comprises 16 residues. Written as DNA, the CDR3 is TGTGCCAGCAGCCAAGATCGGACAGGGCCATTCTATGGCTACACCTTC. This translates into CASSQDRTGPFYGYTF.

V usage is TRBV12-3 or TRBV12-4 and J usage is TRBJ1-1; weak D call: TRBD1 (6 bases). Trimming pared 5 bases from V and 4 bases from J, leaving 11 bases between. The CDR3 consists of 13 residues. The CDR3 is CASSNRDLTEAFF. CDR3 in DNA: TGTGCCAGCAGTAACAGGGACCTCACTGAAGCTTTCTTT.

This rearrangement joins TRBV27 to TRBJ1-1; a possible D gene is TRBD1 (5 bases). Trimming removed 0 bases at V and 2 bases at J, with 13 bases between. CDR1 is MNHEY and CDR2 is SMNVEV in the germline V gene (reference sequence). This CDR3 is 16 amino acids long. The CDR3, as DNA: TGTGCCAGCAGTTTATCTGGCAGGGTCCCTAACACTGAAGCTTTCTTT. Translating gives CASSLSGRVPNTEAFF.

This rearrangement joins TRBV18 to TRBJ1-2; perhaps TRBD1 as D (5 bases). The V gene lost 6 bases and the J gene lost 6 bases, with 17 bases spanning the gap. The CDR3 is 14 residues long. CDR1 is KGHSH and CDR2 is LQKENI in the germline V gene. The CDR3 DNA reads TGTGCCAGCTCGCGGTCGCAGGGAGGGGATGGCTACACCTTC. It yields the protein CASSRSQGGDGYTF.

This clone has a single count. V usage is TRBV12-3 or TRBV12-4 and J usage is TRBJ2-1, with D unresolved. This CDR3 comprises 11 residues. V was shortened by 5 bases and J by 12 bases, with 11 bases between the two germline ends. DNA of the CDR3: TGTGCCAGCAGTAGAACATTTGGGCAGTTCTTC. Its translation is CASSRTFGQFF.

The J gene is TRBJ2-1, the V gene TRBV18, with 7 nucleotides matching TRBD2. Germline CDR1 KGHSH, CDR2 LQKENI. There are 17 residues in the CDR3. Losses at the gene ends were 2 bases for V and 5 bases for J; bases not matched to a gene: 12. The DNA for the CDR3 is TGTGCCAGCTCACCAGGGCTAGCGGATCCCCGCCACAATGAGCAGTTCTTC. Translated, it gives CASSPGLADPRHNEQFF.

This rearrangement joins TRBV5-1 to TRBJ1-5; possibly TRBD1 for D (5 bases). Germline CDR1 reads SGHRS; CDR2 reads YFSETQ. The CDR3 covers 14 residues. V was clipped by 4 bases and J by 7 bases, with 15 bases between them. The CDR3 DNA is TGCGCCAGCAGCCCTGGAGTTACAGGACAGCCCCAGCATTTT. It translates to CASSPGVTGQPQHF.

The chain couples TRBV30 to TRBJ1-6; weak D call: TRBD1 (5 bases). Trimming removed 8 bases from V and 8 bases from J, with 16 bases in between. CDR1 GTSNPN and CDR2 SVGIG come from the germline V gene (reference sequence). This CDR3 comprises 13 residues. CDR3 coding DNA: TGTGCCGGAAGGCACGGGACCTATTCACCCCTCCACTTT. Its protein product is CAGRHGTYSPLHF.

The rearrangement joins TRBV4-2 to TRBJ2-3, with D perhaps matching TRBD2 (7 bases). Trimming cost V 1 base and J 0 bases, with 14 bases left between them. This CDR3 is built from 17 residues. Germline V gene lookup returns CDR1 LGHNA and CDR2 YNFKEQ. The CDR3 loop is CASSQGAGATSTDTQYF. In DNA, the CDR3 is TGTGCCAGCAGCCAAGGGGCGGGGGCGACTAGCACAGATACGCAGTATTTT.

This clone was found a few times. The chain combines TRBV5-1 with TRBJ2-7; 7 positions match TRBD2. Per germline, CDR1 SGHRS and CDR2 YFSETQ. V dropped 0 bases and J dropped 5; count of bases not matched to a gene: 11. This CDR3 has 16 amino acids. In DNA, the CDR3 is TGCGCCAGCAGCTTGGCCGGGGGGAAAGGAAGCAACGAGCAGTACTTC. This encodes CASSLAGGKGSNEQYF.

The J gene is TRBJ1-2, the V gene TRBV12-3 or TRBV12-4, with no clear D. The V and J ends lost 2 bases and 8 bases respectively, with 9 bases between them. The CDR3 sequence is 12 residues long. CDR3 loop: CASSLSVLGYTF. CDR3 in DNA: TGTGCCAGCAGTTTAAGTGTTCTCGGCTACACCTTC.